This T cell receptor (beta chain) was sequenced during a study of blood T cell repertoires in COVID-19 (dated by TCRdb to the early 2020s). About the full investigation: Samples covering the acute and convalescent phases of COVID-19 were provided by collaborators in the United States, Italy and Spain. The prospective study material was composed of cDNA or gDNA derived from T cells, B-cell-depleted T cells, or PBMCs. Subjects who had been exposed to COVID-19, were actively infected with it, or had recovered from it provided the deeply sampled blood TCRbeta repertoires that made up the dataset. A freely available public database, intended as a resource for researchers studying the immune response to SARS-CoV-2, is where the repertoires were released. The samples were drawn from two sources: the first 160 participants of the ongoing ImmuneRACE study, and 1,254 subjects contributed by 6 global collaborators. Nearly every sample came with metadata listing a de-identified subject ID, COVID-19 status, age in years and sex. HLA class I and class II types, where available, came from metadata supplied by the sample provider rather than from assay-based typing. General findings and caveats noted by the study authors: The amount of clinical and demographic metadata varied by source and participant and was provided uncurated.

The table lists this clone with a count of one. Its antigen remains undetermined. Qualities for individual bases were not recorded, and no much larger clone is one base off. In the prospective study, participants were roughly 18 to 100 years old, resided in about two dozen geographic areas of the United States, and were enrolled through a virtual design. Cohort assignment in the prospective study relied on participant-reported clinical history from a screening survey and a study questionnaire. In the prospective study, whole blood, serum and a nasopharyngeal or oropharyngeal swab were collected from each participant by mobile phlebotomists. Prospective study participants could optionally give additional blood draws and questionnaires over an approximately two-month period. Blood samples from the prospective study were shipped frozen or at room temperature prior to DNA extraction. The immunoSEQ Assay, a bias-controlled multiplex PCR, was used to amplify TCRbeta CDR3 regions from genomic DNA. Concerning the study's data processing: Nucleated cell counts per sample were estimated from amplification of reference gene primers within the assay. To quantify the absolute abundance of each unique TCRbeta CDR3 rearrangement, sequence reads were collapsed and filtered. For each sample, productive Simpson clonality was calculated as the square root of Simpson's diversity index across productive rearrangements. What TCRdb holds here is the immuneACCESS table cut down to in-frame rearrangements. Part of the clones is not present; checked against another copy, under half of the missing clones reflect an unresolved V gene, and the others are unexplained. From that table come the V and J calls and clone size; the DNA was used to work out D and trimming. This sample comprises about 440,000 clones, about 85% of them detected only once. Jointly, the top ten make up approximately 2% of the sample.

For this chain, trimming is 2 bases at the V end and 4 bases at the J end, and the number of junction bases without a gene match is 14. CDR1 is given as SGHTA and CDR2 as FQGNSA, both from the germline V gene. The CDR3 numbers 17 residues from cysteine through phenylalanine. Only the CDR3 region is kept as DNA, spanning 51 bases read in frame from base 1. Input material: PBMCs or T cells enriched from blood (not recorded which). This receptor was identified in a woman between 18 and 29 years old with acute COVID-19. The chain was built from TRBV7-2 and TRBJ2-7; 7 bases in the junction line up with TRBD2. The nucleotide sequence reads as follows: TGTGCCAGCAGCTTATACCGAACCGGGACTATGGGTTACGAGCAGTACTTC. Its product reads: CASSLYRTGTMGYEQYF.